Listed below are T cell receptor beta chains from one sample, sequenced in a study of blood T cells in healthy people across ages. TCRdb recomputed calls from the 5' RACE reads with MiXCR, one row per CDR3 protein. The sample has approximately 800,000 distinct CDR3 sequences, nearly 60% seen once. Sequenced material: blood. The receptors come from a man aged 25-40 years in good health. The CDR3 runs from the conserved cysteine through the conserved F or W.

j_gene,v_gene,CDR3aa
TRBJ2-5,TRBV3-1,CASSQQQDQETQYF
TRBJ2-1,TRBV25-1,CASSEFRGYSYNEQFF
TRBJ1-1,TRBV20-1,CSAMTGDAEAFF
TRBJ2-3,TRBV7-9,CASSLFPSGRTDTQYF
TRBJ2-7,TRBV4-3,CASSQEGGGLREQYF
TRBJ1-2,TRBV29-1,CSVAEGISGYTF
TRBJ2-1,TRBV12-3/TRBV12-4,CASSLGFTMGEQFF
TRBJ2-1,TRBV4-2,CASSPSGESRGHNEQFF
TRBJ1-4,TRBV12-3/TRBV12-4,CASTPTDMREKLFF
TRBJ2-4,TRBV14,CASSPSGGNIQYF
TRBJ2-1,TRBV5-1,CASSRSGTGINNEQFF
TRBJ2-7,TRBV6-5,CTSSYGPGGDIYYEQYF
TRBJ1-2,TRBV20-1,CSAAGWPGYTF
TRBJ1-2,TRBV3-1,CASSHPGQHGYTF
TRBJ2-4,TRBV2,CASSEIGFTKNIQYF
TRBJ2-1,TRBV29-1,CRDGSSYNEQFF
TRBJ2-5,TRBV20-1,CSALTGTAKETQYF
TRBJ1-1,TRBV27,CASSSLQGYEAFF
NA,TRBV6-1,CASSEEGGRPLGNIQYF
TRBJ1-2,TRBV28,CASSPLGPYGYTF
TRBJ2-1,TRBV12-3/TRBV12-4,CASTLTGGRSYNEQFF
TRBJ2-1,TRBV28,CASGDRGHEQFF
TRBJ2-1,TRBV6-5,CASSYGGREKFNEQFF
TRBJ2-6,TRBV20-1,CSATNSSSGANVLTF
TRBJ2-5,TRBV20-1,CSAEGGLRQETQYF
TRBJ2-3,TRBV20-1,CSAAPRSGRFVGKTDTQYF
TRBJ2-7,TRBV10-3,CAISEIDSGSYEQYF
TRBJ2-5,TRBV7-9,CASSLVGGPYNEQYF
TRBJ2-1,TRBV27,CASSWGNEQFF
TRBJ1-1,TRBV3-1,CASSQNLSPEAFF
TRBJ1-2,TRBV5-1,CASSSSPGNYGYTF
TRBJ2-7,TRBV29-1,CRVDRDLYEQYF
TRBJ2-1,TRBV7-3,CASSLTASGVYNEQFF
TRBJ1-2,TRBV10-3,CATGAWDTGFGYTF
TRBJ2-6,TRBV4-2,CASSQTEGSGANVLTF
TRBJ1-1,TRBV29-1,CSVDLRTNTEAFF
TRBJ2-1,TRBV20-1,CSARVLLAVNEQFF
TRBJ1-1,TRBV4-2,CASSQGTGLPGTEAFF
TRBJ2-3,TRBV5-1,CASSLGSQGSTQYF
TRBJ1-2,TRBV20-1,CSVEGTGGGYTF
TRBJ2-7,TRBV14,CASSRKSEQYF
TRBJ2-2,TRBV10-3,CAISELGAGANTGELFF
TRBJ2-3,TRBV29-1,CSIRGAADTQYF
TRBJ2-1,TRBV24-1,CATSGGLLSVQFF
NA,TRBV18,CASSPPVGSYEQYF
TRBJ2-7,TRBV7-9,CASSPRGVSEQYF